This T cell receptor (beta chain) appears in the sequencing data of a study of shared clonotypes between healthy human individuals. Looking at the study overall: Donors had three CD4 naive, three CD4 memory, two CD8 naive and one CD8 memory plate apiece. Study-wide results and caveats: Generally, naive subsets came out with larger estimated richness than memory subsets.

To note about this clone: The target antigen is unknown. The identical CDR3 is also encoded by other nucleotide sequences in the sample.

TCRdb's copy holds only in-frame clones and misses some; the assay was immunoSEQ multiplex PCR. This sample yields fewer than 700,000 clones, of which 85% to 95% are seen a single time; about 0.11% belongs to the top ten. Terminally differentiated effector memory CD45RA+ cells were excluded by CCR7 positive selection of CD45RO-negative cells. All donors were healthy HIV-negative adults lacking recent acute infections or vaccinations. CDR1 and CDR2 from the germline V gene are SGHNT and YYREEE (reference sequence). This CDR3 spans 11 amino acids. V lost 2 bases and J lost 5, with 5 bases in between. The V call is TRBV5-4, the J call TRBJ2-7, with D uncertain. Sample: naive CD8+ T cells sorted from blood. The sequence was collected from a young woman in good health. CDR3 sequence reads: CASSLLNEQYF. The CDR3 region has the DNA TGTGCCAGCAGCTTACTTAACGAGCAGTACTTC.